The T cell receptor beta chain described here comes from a study of regulatory T cells in long-lasting Graves disease. Both iRepertoire HTBI primers and Arm-PCR of CDR3 regions were used to build the TCR beta libraries. Source study methods: Across samples, about 56 TRBV and around 14 TRBJ segments were found. Using its own MiXCR run on the multiplex PCR reads, TCRdb lists one record per CDR3 protein. V and J calls and clone size were set by TCRdb, not the authors. Here the sample spans about 540,000 distinct CDR3 sequences, approximately 13% being singletons. The V end was cut by 3 bases, the J end by 1 base, with 12 bases between. This CDR3 has 16 amino acids. From germline, CDR1 is LNHDA and CDR2 SQIVND (reference sequence). Documented time point: newly diagnosed GD, antithyroid drugs for less than 3 months. Following extraction of RNA from PBMCs, that RNA was used to make the TCR library. EDTA tubes were used for drawing around 9 milliliters of peripheral blood.

These data were also filed under a second study, of T cells in Graves' hyperthyroidism and ophthalmopathy.

Sequences were derived from peripheral blood mononuclear cells (PBMCs), sampled at new diagnosis, from a patient treated with antithyroid drugs. The chain carries TRBV19 and TRBJ2-2; D is perhaps TRBD2 (5 bases). The clonotype was recovered from a young man with Graves disease. The CDR3 nucleotides are TGTGCCAGTAGTATTTGGAGGCTACAGAACACCGGGGAGCTGTTTTTT. Its translation: CASSIWRLQNTGELFF. The variable domain in full, completed from reference TRBV19 and TRBJ2-2, reads DGGITQSPKYLFRKEGQNVTLSCEQNLNHDAMYWYRQDPGQGLRLIYYSQIVNDFQKGDIAEGYSVSREKKESFPLTVTSAQKNPTAFYLCASSIWRLQNTGELFFGEGSRLTVL.